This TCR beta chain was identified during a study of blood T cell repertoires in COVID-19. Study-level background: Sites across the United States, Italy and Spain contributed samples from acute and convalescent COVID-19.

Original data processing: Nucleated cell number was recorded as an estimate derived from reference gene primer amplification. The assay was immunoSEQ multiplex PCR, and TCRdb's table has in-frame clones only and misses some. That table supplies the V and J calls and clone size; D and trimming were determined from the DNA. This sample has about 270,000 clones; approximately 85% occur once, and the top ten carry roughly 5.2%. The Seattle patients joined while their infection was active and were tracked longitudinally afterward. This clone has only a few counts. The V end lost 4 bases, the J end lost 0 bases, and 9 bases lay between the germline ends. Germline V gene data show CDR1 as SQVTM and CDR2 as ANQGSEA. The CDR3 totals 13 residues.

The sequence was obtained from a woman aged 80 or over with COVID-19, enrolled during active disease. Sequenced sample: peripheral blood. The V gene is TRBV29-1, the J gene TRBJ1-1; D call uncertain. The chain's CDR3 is CSVVATLNTEAFF. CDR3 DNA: TGCAGCGTTGTGGCCACCCTGAACACTGAAGCTTTCTTT. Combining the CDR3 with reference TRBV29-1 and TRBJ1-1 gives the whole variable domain SAVISQKPSRDICQRGTSLTIQCQVDSQVTMMFWYRQQPGQSLTLIATANQGSEATYESGFVIDKFPISRPNLTFSTLTVSNMSPEDSSIYLCSVVATLNTEAFFGQGTRLTVV.